The following is a T cell receptor (beta chain) sequence with its context. Its antigen is as yet unknown. The PCR had 60 Vbeta and 13 Jbeta primers. Repertoires were generated with immunoSEQ multiplex PCR, while TCRdb's copy carries only in-frame clones and drops some. Of roughly 90,000 clones listed, about 81% are singletons. The sample is drawn from a study of cytomegalovirus exposure and HLA in healthy donors. Whole-study findings and limits: Using the classifier, cytomegalovirus status was reportedly diagnosed with high specificity and sensitivity. Across donors, presence/absence analyses took sequencing depth to be roughly uniform. The records held CMV serostatus as the only immune exposure information. Excluded: some indistinguishable V segments such as TRBV6-2 and TRBV6-3.

With V trimmed by 3 bases and J by 3 bases, 13 bases remained unmatched. This CDR3 has 18 residues. Looked up from germline, CDR1 is SNHLY and CDR2 is FYNNEI. This chain joins TRBV2 and TRBJ2-7; 11 bases match TRBD2. The origin of this receptor is a man aged 18-30 years in good health and CMV-seronegative. The sample consisted of PBMCs. The CDR3 spells CASSDSLAGVSALYEQYF. DNA for the CDR3: TGTGCCAGCAGTGACTCACTAGCGGGAGTCTCGGCCCTCTACGAGCAGTACTTC.